The rows below give T cell receptor beta chains drawn from one sample of a study of cytomegalovirus exposure and HLA in healthy donors. Method: immunoSEQ multiplex PCR; TCRdb's copy keeps in-frame clones and lacks some. The repertoire consists of about 150,000 clones, with 70% to 85% occurring once and the leading ten covering roughly 6.7%. Sequencing was performed on PBMCs. These receptor sequences come from a man aged 50 or older in good health and CMV-seropositive. Both conserved end residues are part of each CDR3. The D gene is left open where the match is weak. Clone size is given for some rows only: seen once, a few or many times, or a class if the clone is expanded.

D gene,clone size,J gene,CDR3 length,V gene,CDR3 DNA,CDR3 protein
TRBD1,NA,TRBJ1-1,14,TRBV7-9,TGTGCCAGCACCCTAGAGGGGGCGTCGGGCGGGGCTTTCTTT,CASTLEGASGGAFF
NA,few,TRBJ2-1,15,TRBV9,TGTGCCAGCAGCGTAGCGGTTGGTGCCTACAATGAGCAGTTCTTC,CASSVAVGAYNEQFF
NA,NA,TRBJ1-1,13,TRBV19,TGTGCCGGATCACTGGGCCTTAACACTGAAGCTTTCTTT,CAGSLGLNTEAFF
NA,few,TRBJ2-3,15,TRBV27,TGTGCCAGCAGTCCCCCAAACAGGGTTGCGGATACGCAGTATTTT,CASSPPNRVADTQYF
NA,once,TRBJ1-4,16,TRBV6-5,TGTGCCAGCAGTTACTCGGGACACCCAACTAATGAAAAACTGTTTTTT,CASSYSGHPTNEKLFF
TRBD2,NA,TRBJ2-3,13,TRBV7-8,TGTGCCACCGGGGGGGGGTTCACAGATACGCAGTATTTT,CATGGGFTDTQYF
NA,once,TRBJ1-6,14,TRBV5-1,TGCGCCAGCAGCTTGGAACGGGGTAATTCACCCCTCCACTTT,CASSLERGNSPLHF
NA,NA,TRBJ2-3,14,TRBV9,TGTGCCAGCAGCGTAGGCCCGACTACAGATACGCAGTATTTT,CASSVGPTTDTQYF
TRBD1,NA,TRBJ1-2,16,TRBV5-1,TGCGCCAGCAGCTTCCCGGGACAGGGGAAGGACTATGGCTACACCTTC,CASSFPGQGKDYGYTF
NA,once,TRBJ1-2,14,TRBV29-1,TGCAGCGTTGAAGGGGGGCCGTTTGGCTATGGCTACACCTTC,CSVEGGPFGYGYTF
NA,NA,TRBJ2-3,13,TRBV5-1,TGCGCCAGCAGCTTGGCGGACAGAAATACGCAGTATTTT,CASSLADRNTQYF
NA,NA,TRBJ2-7,13,TRBV28,TGTGCCAGCAGATTTGGACAGTACTACGAGCAGTACTTC,CASRFGQYYEQYF
TRBD2,once,TRBJ2-1,17,TRBV9,TGTGCCAGCAGCGTCTCCGGGACTAGCGGATACTACAATGAGCAGTTCTTC,CASSVSGTSGYYNEQFF
TRBD1,NA,TRBJ1-1,15,TRBV5-1,TGCGCCAGCAGGCTGACAGGGGGCCGGGGCACTGAAGCTTTCTTT,CASRLTGGRGTEAFF
TRBD1,NA,TRBJ1-6,14,TRBV6-5,TGTGCCAGCAGAACCGGGACAGGGAAATCACCCCTCCACTTT,CASRTGTGKSPLHF
TRBD2,NA,TRBJ2-1,18,TRBV18,TGTGCCAGCTCACCAGGGATCCTGAGAAGCGGGAGGGCCAATGAGCAGTTCTTC,CASSPGILRSGRANEQFF
NA,NA,TRBJ2-7,14,TRBV28,TGTGCCAGCAGTTTGGGAGGGGGAGGTTACGAGCAGTACTTC,CASSLGGGGYEQYF
NA,NA,TRBJ1-1,17,TRBV19,TGTGCCAGTAAACAGGCAGGGAAAATAAGGGTGAACACTGAAGCTTTCTTT,CASKQAGKIRVNTEAFF
NA,NA,TRBJ1-5,12,TRBV18,TGTGCCAGCTTATTTAGCAATCAGCCCCAGCATTTT,CASLFSNQPQHF
NA,NA,TRBJ1-1,13,TRBV25-1,TGTGCCAGCAGTGAGTTGGGAGTCACTGAAGCTTTCTTT,CASSELGVTEAFF
TRBD1,NA,TRBJ2-7,14,TRBV29-1,TGCAGCGCCGCACCGGGACAGGGGTTGAGAGAGCAGTACTTC,CSAAPGQGLREQYF
NA,NA,TRBJ2-3,15,TRBV7-9,TGTTCCAGCAGCTTAATTGGGGGGGCATGGGATACGCAGTATTTT,CSSSLIGGAWDTQYF
TRBD2,NA,TRBJ2-7,15,TRBV29-1,TGCAGCGGTACCTCGGCACTAGCGGGGGACTACGAGCAGTACTTC,CSGTSALAGDYEQYF
NA,few,TRBJ2-1,14,TRBV19,TGTGCCAGTAGCCCTATGGGCGGGGGCCGGGGGCAGTTCTTC,CASSPMGGGRGQFF
NA,once,TRBJ2-7,13,TRBV29-1,TGCAGCGTTGAAGACAGGGGTTTCTCCGAGCAGTACTTC,CSVEDRGFSEQYF
NA,NA,TRBJ2-3,14,TRBV18,TGTGCCAGCTCCGGCGGACAGTTGGCAGATACGCAGTATTTT,CASSGGQLADTQYF
NA,NA,TRBJ1-5,15,TRBV27,TGTGCCAGCAGTTTTGCCTTTGGCCTTAATCAGCCCCAGCATTTT,CASSFAFGLNQPQHF
NA,NA,TRBJ2-7,17,TRBV21-1,TGTGCCAGGACGGTCCGTTTAGGCCCGAGGGGGTCCTACGAGCAGTACTTC,CARTVRLGPRGSYEQYF
NA,few,TRBJ1-6,17,TRBV7-2,TGTGCCAGCAGCTTAGGGATAAGGGGCTCCTATAATTCACCCCTCCACTTT,CASSLGIRGSYNSPLHF
NA,once,TRBJ2-3,10,TRBV2,TGTGCCAGCTGGGCTAATACGCAGTATTTT,CASWANTQYF
NA,NA,TRBJ1-2,13,TRBV2,TGTGCCAGCAGTGACAGGATAAACTATGGCTACACCTTC,CASSDRINYGYTF
TRBD1,few,TRBJ1-3,17,TRBV6-1,TGTGCCAGCAGTGAAGACCACTGGACAGGGCCTGGAAACACCATATATTTT,CASSEDHWTGPGNTIYF
NA,NA,TRBJ1-1,16,TRBV6-1,TGTGCCAGCAGTGAAGCTCAGACAGGAGTCAACACTGAAGCTTTCTTT,CASSEAQTGVNTEAFF
NA,NA,TRBJ1-5,15,TRBV7-2,TGTGCCAGCAGCACGGGGTCCGGAGGCAATCAGCCCCAGCATTTT,CASSTGSGGNQPQHF
TRBD1,NA,TRBJ1-1,11,TRBV7-3,TGTGCCAGCACCGACAGGGCAGAAGCTTTCTTT,CASTDRAEAFF
NA,once,TRBJ2-3,15,TRBV6-1,TGTGCCAGCAGTAAACAGCCAATTAGCACAGATACGCAGTATTTT,CASSKQPISTDTQYF